The present entry profiles one T cell receptor (beta chain) with its context. This may stem from a read error, because a much larger clone lies one nucleotide away. The germline gives CDR1 KGHDR, CDR2 SFDVKD. The CDR3 sequence is 14 residues long. This sample is part of a study of Graves' ophthalmopathy and Graves' hyperthyroidism. TCR beta CDR3 amplification used RNA transcripts. HTBI primers served in a first-round RT-PCR, which a second-round multiplex PCR followed. TCRdb reprocessed the multiplex PCR reads via MiXCR and lists one record per CDR3 protein. The table records roughly 220,000 distinct CDR3 sequences, about 46% of them present only once.

The chain uses TRBV24-1 and TRBJ1-1, with TRBD1 as a possible D gene (5 bases). Sequenced sample: peripheral blood. This receptor was taken from an adult man with Graves' ophthalmopathy. The CDR3, as DNA: TGTGCCACCAGTGATTCGACAGTGAACACTGGAGCTTTCTTT. Translated: CATSDSTVNTGAFF.